This is a list of T cell receptor beta chains from one sample in a study of naive and memory T cell subsets. A single record per CDR3 protein comes from TCRdb applying MiXCR to the UMI-ligation and nested PCR reads. Of around 160,000 distinct CDR3 sequences in the sample, about 15% were seen once. Material: naive CD4+ T cells from blood. These receptors all stem from a human donor in good health. Both conserved end residues are trimmed from each CDR3. Size values are once, few and many counts, or a class for expanded clones, and some rows have none.

>TRBV20-1|few
SSLGGRGETQY
>TRBV6-4|-
ASSHFTVPNTEAF
>TRBV20-1|few
SARRSLNNEQF
>TRBV30|-
AWTTGYTEAF
>TRBV12-3/TRBV12-4|-
ASSLFRGAGNIQY
>TRBV3-1|-
ASSPRGTSGDNEQF
>TRBV5-6|many
ASSLDRSSYNSPLH
>TRBV11-2|-
ASSLEGRGGAKNIQY
>TRBV6-1|-
ASTRLAESTDTQY
>TRBV7-2|many
ASAPPGTQQETQY
>TRBV11-2|-
ASSSPGQVPDTQY
>TRBV29-1|few
SVFPGNNEKLF
>TRBV12-3/TRBV12-4|few
ASSLGHRGYGYT
>TRBV7-9|many
ASSYSGRAGETQY
>TRBV7-2|-
ASSFPAGTREQEQY
>TRBV7-9|-
ATLNRDRSYGYT
>TRBV7-9|-
ASSAQKGSTEAF
>TRBV4-3|-
ASSQDLGSTRENEQF
>TRBV6-6|-
ASSYRADRANYEQY
>TRBV28|-
ASTTGGNQPQH
>TRBV28|-
ASSPGTPDGNEQF
>TRBV20-1|-
SARDITGQGADT
>TRBV10-3|-
ATRLAGGAGELF
>TRBV7-2|once
ASSPSASGDYNEQI
>TRBV6-6|few
ASSLADSSYNEQF
>TRBV7-2|many
ASRQAGVETQY
>TRBV5-1|-
ASSTGDSLRQYEQY